Listed here is a single T cell receptor beta chain. This entry comes from a study of CD8 T cells in ankylosing spondylitis. The CDR3 has 12 residues. Germline CDR1 SQVTM, CDR2 ANQGSEA. The germline V and J ends were trimmed by 2 bases and 8 bases, with 12 bases remaining between them. In TCRdb, the 5' RACE reads were re-called with MiXCR into one record per CDR3 protein. The sample includes 380,000 or so distinct CDR3 sequences, approximately 20% of them seen just once. The sequenced sample was blood, either unsorted or a sorted T cell fraction (not recorded which). The chain links TRBV29-1 to TRBJ1-1; D remains ambiguous. The source of this sequence is a male donor with ankylosing spondylitis or in good health (not recorded which). CDR3 loop: CSVENLLLEAFF. The CDR3 DNA reads as TGCAGCGTTGAAAACCTACTCCTAGAAGCTTTCTTT.